This TCR beta chain was found in a study of shared clonotypes between healthy human individuals. General observations from the study: On the whole, naive subsets had larger estimated richness than memory subsets had.

The CDR3 runs 15 residues. CDR1 is SGHTA, CDR2 FQGNSA, per germline. Between the trimmed V and J ends, which lost 1 base and 0 bases, there was a span of 10 bases. Repertoires were generated with immunoSEQ multiplex PCR, while TCRdb's copy carries only in-frame clones and drops some. The profile shows roughly 2,300,000 clones, 92% of them singletons. This clone was seen just once. Its antigen remains unidentified. The donor population consisted of healthy HIV-negative adults with no recent acute infections or vaccinations. From CD4+ cells came CD45RA+ naive and CD45RA-negative memory subsets. The sequence was collected from a young man in good health. Some clones in this sample may be carry-over from other donors' samples. Sequences were obtained from naive CD4+ T cells from PBMCs. Subset meaning: CD45RA+ positively selected. The V call is TRBV7-2, the J call TRBJ2-7; perhaps TRBD1 as D (6 bases). CDR3: CASSLGQAFSYEQYF. Written as DNA, the CDR3 is TGTGCCAGCAGCTTAGGACAGGCCTTCTCCTACGAGCAGTACTTC.